This T cell receptor beta chain came from a study of cytomegalovirus exposure and HLA in healthy donors. About the study: The 550 to 700 first-cohort repertoires and the 100 to 150 validation repertoires shared the same platform, a later analysis reported. Points from the study as a whole: First-cohort TCR clusters were later found to tend to co-occur in the approximately 120 validation repertoires. Rare sequences made up most TCRs, while some public TCRs were found in many donors. The classifier reportedly diagnosed cytomegalovirus status with high specificity and sensitivity.

A word on this clone: Its antigen is not identified.

Losses at the gene ends were 1 base for V and 9 bases for J; bases not matched to a gene: 10. This CDR3 has 16 amino acids. CDR1 and CDR2 (germline): SGHRS, YFSETQ. Libraries were prepared by immunoSEQ multiplex PCR; TCRdb keeps only in-frame clonotypes and omits some of them. This table has 150,000 to 200,000 clones, more than 75% appearing once. This TCR was sampled from a man aged 18-30 years in good health and CMV-seronegative. What was sequenced was PBMCs. V is TRBV5-1 and J is TRBJ2-1, with TRBD2 matching over 10 bases. The CDR3 DNA is TGCGCCAGCAGCTTGAGGAGCGGGGGGGCCTCGGGTGAGCAGTTCTTC. It is translated as CASSLRSGGASGEQFF.